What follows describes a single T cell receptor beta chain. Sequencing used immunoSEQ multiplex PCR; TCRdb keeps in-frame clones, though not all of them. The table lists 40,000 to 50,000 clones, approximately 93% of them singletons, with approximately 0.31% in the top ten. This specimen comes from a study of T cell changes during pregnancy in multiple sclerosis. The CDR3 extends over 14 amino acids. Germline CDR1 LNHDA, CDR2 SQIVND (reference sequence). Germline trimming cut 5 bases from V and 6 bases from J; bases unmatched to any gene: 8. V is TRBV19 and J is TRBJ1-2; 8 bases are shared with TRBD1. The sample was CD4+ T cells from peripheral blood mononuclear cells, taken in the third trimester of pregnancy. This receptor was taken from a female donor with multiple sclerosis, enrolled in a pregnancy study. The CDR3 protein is CASSGGQASHGYTF. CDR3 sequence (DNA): TGTGCCAGTAGTGGGGGACAGGCAAGTCATGGCTACACCTTC.